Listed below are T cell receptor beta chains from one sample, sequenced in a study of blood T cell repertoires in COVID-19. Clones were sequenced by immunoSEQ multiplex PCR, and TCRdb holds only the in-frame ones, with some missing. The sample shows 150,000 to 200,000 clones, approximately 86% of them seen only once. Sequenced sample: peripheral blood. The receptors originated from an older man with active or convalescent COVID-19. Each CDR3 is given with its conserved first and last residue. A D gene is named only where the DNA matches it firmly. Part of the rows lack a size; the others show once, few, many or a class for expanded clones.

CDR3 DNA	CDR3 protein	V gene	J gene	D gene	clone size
TGTGCCTGGAGTGTACACAAGAACACTGAAGCTTTCTTT	CAWSVHKNTEAFF	TRBV30	TRBJ1-1	-	once
TGTGCCAGCAGTTACTCCCGGGGGAGTGGCACTGAAGCTTTCTTT	CASSYSRGSGTEAFF	TRBV6-5	TRBJ1-1	-	-
TGTGCCTGGAGTAGAGGAGGGGATACTGAAGCTTTCTTT	CAWSRGGDTEAFF	TRBV30	TRBJ1-1	-	-
TGTGCCAGCAGATTCGACAGGGACAATCAGCCCCAGCATTTT	CASRFDRDNQPQHF	TRBV6-6	TRBJ1-5	TRBD1	-
TGTGCCAGCAGTTCAAACAGGGCTGACGGGGAGCTGTTTTTT	CASSSNRADGELFF	TRBV28	TRBJ2-2	-	-
TGTGCCAGCACCCCCTCCGGGCAGGGGGCGAATGAGCAGTTCTTC	CASTPSGQGANEQFF	TRBV28	TRBJ2-1	TRBD1	-
TGTGCCCTATCGGACGGAGGCGGCTACACCTTC	CALSDGGGYTF	TRBV28	TRBJ1-2	-	-
TGTGCCAGCAGTGACGGTACACGAACCAACACTGAAGCTTTCTTT	CASSDGTRTNTEAFF	TRBV6-4	TRBJ1-1	-	-
TGTGCCAGCAGCTTATCGGGGGGCGCGGACAAAAACATTCAGTACTTC	CASSLSGGADKNIQYF	TRBV5-4	TRBJ2-4	-	-
TGTGCCAGCAGCTTAGCGGATGGGCGCACAGATACGCAGTATTTT	CASSLADGRTDTQYF	TRBV7-6	TRBJ2-3	-	-
TGTGCCAGTAGTCTAGGGGCCCTCACAGATACGCAGTATTTT	CASSLGALTDTQYF	TRBV19	TRBJ2-3	-	-
TGTGCCAGCAGCGCCAGGGTAATCCTCCTTCAAGTCTCTGGAAACACCATATATTTT	CASSARVILLQVSGNTIYF	TRBV13	TRBJ1-3	-	once
TGTGCCAGTAGACGGACGGCACGGGAAAACTATGGCTACACCTTC	CASRRTARENYGYTF	TRBV19	TRBJ1-2	-	-
TGTGCCTGGGCCGCCCGACTGATCTACACTGAAGCTTTCTTT	CAWAARLIYTEAFF	TRBV30	TRBJ1-1	-	-
TGTGCCAGCAGCTTAGGACAGGGGGCAATTAGCAATCAGCCCCAGCATTTT	CASSLGQGAISNQPQHF	TRBV7-2	TRBJ1-5	TRBD1	-
TGTGCCAGCAGCTTAGGGCCGGACAAAACCTCCTACGAGCAGTACTTC	CASSLGPDKTSYEQYF	TRBV7-8	TRBJ2-7	-	-
TGTGCCAGCAGTTTATTTGGGCCCAGCAATCAGCCCCAGCATTTT	CASSLFGPSNQPQHF	TRBV27	TRBJ1-5	-	-
TGTGCCACCAGCAGACCCGGACTAGCTACAGATACGCAGTATTTT	CATSRPGLATDTQYF	TRBV15	TRBJ2-3	TRBD2	-
TGCGCCAGCAGCCAAGAAAGGGGTGGTAGCGGGGGGGCTGGGTGGTATTTT	CASSQERGGSGGAGWYF	TRBV4-1	TRBJ2-3	TRBD2	-
TGTGCCAGCAGCTTAACTAGCGGGGGGGCCTACGAGCAGTACTTC	CASSLTSGGAYEQYF	TRBV7-2	TRBJ2-7	TRBD2	once
TGTGCCAGATATCCAGGGGTTCCAAGGGCGGCCCAGTACTTC	CARYPGVPRAAQYF	TRBV3-1/TRBV3-2	TRBJ2-5	-	-
TGCGCCAGCAGCTTGGATTTGGCGGGGAACACTGAAGCTTTCTTT	CASSLDLAGNTEAFF	TRBV5-1	TRBJ1-1	-	few
TGTGCCAGCAGCCGCCGGGGAGCGGGGGGCCGGGGAGATACGCAGTATTTT	CASSRRGAGGRGDTQYF	TRBV7-9	TRBJ2-3	TRBD2	once
TGCGCCAGCACCCGGGACAGGATGTATTCACCCCTCCACTTT	CASTRDRMYSPLHF	TRBV4-1	TRBJ1-6	TRBD1	-
TGCAGCGTAGAGACAGGGTTGAACACCGGGGAGCTGTTTTTT	CSVETGLNTGELFF	TRBV29-1	TRBJ2-2	TRBD1	-
TGTGCCAGCAGTTCGGTTGGCAATGAGCAGTTCTTC	CASSSVGNEQFF	TRBV12-3/TRBV12-4	TRBJ2-1	-	-
TGTGCCACCAGTAAGACTAGTTGGACAGATACGCAGTATTTT	CATSKTSWTDTQYF	TRBV24-1	TRBJ2-3	-	-
TGTGCCGGAAACAGCGGGGGGGCCTACGAGCAGTACTTC	CAGNSGGAYEQYF	TRBV30	TRBJ2-7	TRBD2	-
TGTGCCAGCAGCTTGAGGATGGGAAACACCATATATTTT	CASSLRMGNTIYF	TRBV7-2	TRBJ1-3	-	-
TGTGCCAGCTCACCAACGGGGGGAAAAGAGACCCAGTACTTC	CASSPTGGKETQYF	TRBV18	TRBJ2-5	TRBD2	-
TGTGCCAGCAGTCCTAGCGGGGGGCTACCGAACACCGGGGAGCTGTTTTTT	CASSPSGGLPNTGELFF	TRBV27	TRBJ2-2	TRBD2	once
TGTGCCAGCAGTTCTACAGGGGGCGTTGGTCCATTGACCTTC	CASSSTGGVGPLTF	TRBV6-2/TRBV6-3	TRBJ1-2	TRBD1	once
TGTGCCAGCAGGCTTTTCGGGGGTTTGAGGGAAAAACTGTTTTTT	CASRLFGGLREKLFF	TRBV7-2	TRBJ1-4	-	-
TGTGCCAGTAGCGGTGAACGACAGGGGAAGCAGTACTTC	CASSGERQGKQYF	TRBV19	TRBJ2-7	TRBD1	-
TGTGCCACCAGTGATTCCGGCAGGACAGATACGCAGTATTTT	CATSDSGRTDTQYF	TRBV24-1	TRBJ2-3	-	-
TGTGCCAGCAGCTTAGATGGGGGCAGCCTGTTCGGGGATTCACCCCTCCACTTT	CASSLDGGSLFGDSPLHF	TRBV11-2	TRBJ1-6	-	once
TGCAGCGTTGAAGCAGGGGGCAAAGAGACCCAGTACTTC	CSVEAGGKETQYF	TRBV29-1	TRBJ2-5	TRBD1	-
TGTGCCAGCAGCCCGGGACTAGCGGGAGTAGAGACCCAGTACTTC	CASSPGLAGVETQYF	TRBV3-1/TRBV3-2	TRBJ2-5	TRBD2	-
TGTGCCAGCAGCTTTAGGAGGGGCTGGGATGAAAAACTGTTTTTT	CASSFRRGWDEKLFF	TRBV27	TRBJ1-4	-	-
TGTGCCAGCAGTTACCTCACTGGGGGGGTAAGTGAGCAGTTCTTC	CASSYLTGGVSEQFF	TRBV6-2/TRBV6-3	TRBJ2-1	TRBD2	-
TGTGCCAGCAGCCCAGACAGTGCCATCTATAATTCACCCCTCCACTTT	CASSPDSAIYNSPLHF	TRBV7-8	TRBJ1-6	-	-
TGTGCCAGTAGTATAGATACAGTTTTTGCCCAAGAGACCCAGTACTTC	CASSIDTVFAQETQYF	TRBV19	TRBJ2-5	-	-
TGTGCCAGCAGTCGACTAGCGGCCTCCTACGAGCAGTACTTC	CASSRLAASYEQYF	TRBV6-2/TRBV6-3	TRBJ2-7	TRBD2	-
TGTGCCAGCAGCTCGGGACAGCAATCCTACAATGAGCAGTTCTTC	CASSSGQQSYNEQFF	TRBV27	TRBJ2-1	TRBD1	once
TGTGCCAGCAGTTACTCCGGGATGGACCCAGAGACCCAGTACTTC	CASSYSGMDPETQYF	TRBV6-6	TRBJ2-5	-	-
TGCGCCAGCAGCTCCGGGACTCCACACGAGCAGTACTTC	CASSSGTPHEQYF	TRBV5-1	TRBJ2-7	-	-
TGTGCCAGCTCACCCCCCCCCGGTGCGGGGACTGAAGCTTTCTTT	CASSPPPGAGTEAFF	TRBV18	TRBJ1-1	-	-
TGCGCCAGCAGCCAAGCCGGACAGGGTAACTATGGCTACACCTTC	CASSQAGQGNYGYTF	TRBV4-1	TRBJ1-2	TRBD1	-
TGTGCCAGCAGCCAGGGGACTAGCGGGAGTTTTGAGACCCAGTACTTC	CASSQGTSGSFETQYF	TRBV9	TRBJ2-5	TRBD2	-
TGTGCCAGCAGTGATTCAGGGGGCTCCTACAATGAGCAGTTCTTC	CASSDSGGSYNEQFF	TRBV2	TRBJ2-1	TRBD1	-
TGCGCCAGCAGCGAAGGGTTAGCGGGAGGGCCCGCAGATACGCAGTATTTT	CASSEGLAGGPADTQYF	TRBV4-3	TRBJ2-3	TRBD2	-
TGCGCCAGCAGCTCGCAGGGGTACCAAGAGACCCAGTACTTC	CASSSQGYQETQYF	TRBV5-1	TRBJ2-5	-	-
TGTGCCAGCACTATAGGGGGTGTGGGCGGCTACACCTTC	CASTIGGVGGYTF	TRBV6-6	TRBJ1-2	-	-
TGCAGTGCGGAGCGGGGGGAGACCCAGTACTTC	CSAERGETQYF	TRBV20-1	TRBJ2-5	TRBD2	-
TGTGCCAGCAGCTTCCCGTTAGCGGGGGCAGAGACCCAGTACTTC	CASSFPLAGAETQYF	TRBV7-9	TRBJ2-5	TRBD2	-
TGTGCCAGCAGCACCGGGACAGGGGGGTGGACTGAAGCTTTCTTT	CASSTGTGGWTEAFF	TRBV11-2	TRBJ1-1	TRBD1	-
TGCGCCAGCAGCCTCGGACTAGCGGGAGCCTACAATGAGCAGTTCTTC	CASSLGLAGAYNEQFF	TRBV5-1	TRBJ2-1	TRBD2	-
TGTGCCAGCAGCGGACTAACCAGACCTTACAATGAGCAGTTCTTC	CASSGLTRPYNEQFF	TRBV27	TRBJ2-1	-	-
TGTGCCAGCAGCTTAGCACGAAGGGGAACTGAAGCTTTCTTT	CASSLARRGTEAFF	TRBV11-2	TRBJ1-1	-	-
TGTGCCAGCAGCGAAGGACAGGGGAACAATGAGCAGTTCTTC	CASSEGQGNNEQFF	TRBV11-3	TRBJ2-1	TRBD1	few